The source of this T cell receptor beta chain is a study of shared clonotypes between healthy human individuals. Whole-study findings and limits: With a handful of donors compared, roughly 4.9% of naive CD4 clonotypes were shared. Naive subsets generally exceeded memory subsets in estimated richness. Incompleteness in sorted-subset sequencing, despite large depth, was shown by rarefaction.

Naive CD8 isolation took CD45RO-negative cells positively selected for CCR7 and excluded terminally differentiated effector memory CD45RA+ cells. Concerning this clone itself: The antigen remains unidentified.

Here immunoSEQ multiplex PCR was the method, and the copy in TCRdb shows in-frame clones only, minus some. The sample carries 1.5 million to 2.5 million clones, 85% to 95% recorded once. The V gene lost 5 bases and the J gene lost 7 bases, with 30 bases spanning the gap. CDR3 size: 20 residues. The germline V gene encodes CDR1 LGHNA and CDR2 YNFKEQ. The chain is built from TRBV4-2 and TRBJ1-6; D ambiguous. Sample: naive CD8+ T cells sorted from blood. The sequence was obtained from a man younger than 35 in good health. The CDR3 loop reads CASSDTLAALEPSGNSPLHF. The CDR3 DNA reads TGTGCCAGCAGCGACACCTTGGCGGCATTGGAACCGAGTGGGAATTCACCCCTCCACTTT.